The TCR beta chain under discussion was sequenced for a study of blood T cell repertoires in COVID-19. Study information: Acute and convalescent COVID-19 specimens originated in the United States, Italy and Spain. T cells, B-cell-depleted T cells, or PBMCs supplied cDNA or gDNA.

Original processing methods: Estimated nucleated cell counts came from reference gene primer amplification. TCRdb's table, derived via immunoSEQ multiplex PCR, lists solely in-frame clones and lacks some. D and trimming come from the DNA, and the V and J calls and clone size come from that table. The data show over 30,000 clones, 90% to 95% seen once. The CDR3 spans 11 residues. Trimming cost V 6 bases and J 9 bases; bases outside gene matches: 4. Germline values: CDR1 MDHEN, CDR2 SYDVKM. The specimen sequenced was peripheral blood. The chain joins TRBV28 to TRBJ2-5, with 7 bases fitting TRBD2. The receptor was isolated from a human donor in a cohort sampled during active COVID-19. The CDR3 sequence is CASSLRGAQYF. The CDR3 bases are TGTGCCAGCAGCCTACGGGGGGCCCAGTACTTC.